This entry lists 29 T cell receptor beta chains sequenced from one sample in a study of beta chain features in type 1 diabetes. Sequenced material consisted of expressed TCRB transcripts (all of the isolated RNA was reverse transcribed). Repertoires were generated with immunoSEQ multiplex PCR, while TCRdb's copy carries only in-frame clones and drops some. The sample consists of 300,000 to 350,000 clones, 8% of them appearing once. The sample was central memory CD4+ T cells from blood. The source is a young woman in good health.

This clone was counted a few times. The genes are TRBV7-8 and TRBJ2-2; D is undetermined. CDR3 length: 17 amino acids. Per the germline V gene, CDR1 is SGHVS and CDR2 is FQNEAQ. Trimming left V 3 bases short and J 5 bases short, with 19 bases between. The CDR3 protein is CASSFVQYLSPTGELFF. CDR3 bases: TGTGCCAGCAGCTTCGTACAGTATTTATCCCCGACCGGGGAGCTGTTTTTT.

The chain carries TRBV4-2 and TRBJ2-1; TRBD2 aligns across 8 bases. Unmatched junction bases numbered 7, after V lost 5 bases and J lost 4 bases. In germline, CDR1 is LGHNA, CDR2 YNFKEQ. The CDR3 length is 15 residues. This CDR3 is CASSIGTRDYNEQFF. The CDR3 coding sequence is TGTGCCAGCAGCATCGGGACTAGGGATTACAATGAGCAGTTCTTC.

This clone turned up a few times. The rearrangement links TRBV2 to TRBJ2-1; 11 bases align to TRBD2. Germline V gene data show CDR1 as SNHLY and CDR2 as FYNNEI. This CDR3 region has 11 residues. With V trimmed by 5 bases and J by 12 bases, 0 bases remained unmatched. The CDR3 loop is CASSLAGGQFF. The CDR3 DNA is TGTGCCAGCAGTCTAGCGGGAGGGCAGTTCTTC.

The V call is TRBV2, the J call TRBJ1-2; no clear D. Per the germline V gene, CDR1 is SNHLY and CDR2 is FYNNEI. Trimming pared 4 bases from V and 4 bases from J, leaving 10 bases between. The CDR3 runs to 13 residues. The CDR3 DNA reads TGTGCCAGCAGTGTTGGGTCTGTCTATGGCTACACCTTC. Translated: CASSVGSVYGYTF.

The chain uses TRBV7-9 and TRBJ1-2, with 7 positions matching TRBD1. J lost 7 bases, V lost 5 bases, and 13 bases had no gene match. Germline V gene lookup returns CDR1 SEHNR and CDR2 FQNEAQ (reference sequence). The CDR3 loop spans 15 amino acids. DNA for the CDR3: TGTGCCAGCAGCCAATCAGTGACAGGGTGGATTGGCTACACCTTC. As protein: CASSQSVTGWIGYTF. Combining the CDR3 with reference TRBV7-9 and TRBJ1-2 gives the whole variable domain DTGVSQNPRHKITKRGQNVTFRCDPISEHNRLYWYRQTLGQGPEFLTYFQNEAQLEKSRLLSDRFSAERPKGSFSTLEIQRTEQGDSAMYLCASSQSVTGWIGYTFGSGTRLTVV.

CDR3 sequence reads: CASSPGAVEQYF. CDR3 nucleotide sequence: TGTGCCAGCTCGCCTGGGGCCGTCGAGCAGTACTTC. The genes are TRBV18 and TRBJ2-7; tentative D call: TRBD1 (5 bases). CDR1 is KGHSH and CDR2 is LQKENI in the germline V gene. The CDR3 is made up of 12 amino acids. Trimming stripped 6 bases from V and 6 bases from J, with 12 bases between.

The chain employs TRBV13 and TRBJ2-7; 8 nucleotides line up with TRBD2. This CDR3 has 16 amino acids. Germline CDR1 PRHDT, CDR2 FYEKMQ (reference sequence). The V gene end was trimmed by 6 bases and the J gene end by 2 bases; junction bases not matched to a gene: 12. CDR3 sequence: CASRVWAGGPAYEQYF. The CDR3 coding sequence is TGTGCCAGCAGGGTTTGGGCGGGAGGTCCCGCCTACGAGCAGTACTTC.

The gene calls are TRBV5-4 and TRBJ2-7; TRBD2 aligns across 7 bases. Per germline, CDR1 SGHNT and CDR2 YYREEE (reference sequence). Losses at the gene ends were 0 bases for V and 0 bases for J; bases not matched to a gene: 3. This CDR3 is 15 amino acids long. The CDR3 loop reads CASSLGGSLSYEQYF. CDR3 sequence (DNA): TGTGCCAGCAGCTTGGGCGGGAGTCTCTCCTACGAGCAGTACTTC.

This chain uses TRBV2 with TRBJ1-2; D is undetermined. The CDR3 totals 12 residues. Trimming cost V 4 bases and J 8 bases, with 11 bases left between them. CDR1 is SNHLY and CDR2 is FYNNEI in the germline V gene. In DNA, the CDR3 is TGTGCCAGCAGTGTGGGATGGGAGGGCTACACCTTC. Translation gives CASSVGWEGYTF.

This clone was observed a handful of times. The chain carries TRBV9 and TRBJ2-5; 8 bases map to TRBD1. Losses at the gene ends were 0 bases for V and 5 bases for J; bases not matched to a gene: 6. The germline V gene has CDR1 SGDLS and CDR2 YYNGEE. The CDR3 totals 15 residues. The CDR3 protein is CASSVDRGAEETQYF. The DNA of the CDR3 is TGTGCCAGCAGCGTAGACAGGGGGGCAGAGGAGACCCAGTACTTC.

Notes on this clone: The same CDR3 also results from other DNA sequences found in this sample. The chain employs TRBV25-1 and TRBJ2-3; possibly TRBD1 or TRBD2 for D (5 bases each). The ends were cut back, 3 bases at V and 1 base at J, with 5 bases in the middle. The CDR3 spans 13 residues. The germline V gene has CDR1 MGHDK and CDR2 SYGVNS. The CDR3 region is CASSEGGTDTQYF. The CDR3 bases are TGTGCCAGCAGTGAGGGGGGCACAGATACGCAGTATTTT.

This clone was seen only a few times. The chain combines TRBV14 with TRBJ2-2; D might be TRBD2 (5 bases). This CDR3 contains 16 residues. The V gene's germline CDR1 is SGHDN and CDR2 FVKESK. The V gene lost 4 bases and the J gene lost 5 bases, with 17 bases spanning the gap. Here the CDR3 reads CASSRAFGKSTGELFF. For the CDR3, the DNA is TGTGCCAGCAGCCGCGCCTTCGGGAAAAGTACCGGGGAGCTGTTTTTT.

This clone was picked up a small number of times. The chain has TRBV18 and TRBJ2-1, with D possibly TRBD1 on 5 matching bases. In germline, CDR1 is KGHSH, CDR2 LQKENI. V lost 4 bases and J lost 2, with 9 bases in between. The CDR3 has 14 amino acids. The chain's CDR3 is CASSLRTTYNEQFF. In DNA, the CDR3 is TGTGCCAGCTCACTACGGACAACCTACAATGAGCAGTTCTTC.

This clone was seen ten or more times. The chain joins TRBV14 to TRBJ2-5; D possibly corresponds to TRBD1 (6 bases). The CDR3 is 13 amino acids. Germline V gene data show CDR1 as SGHDN and CDR2 as FVKESK. V lost 3 bases and J 5 bases, leaving 10 bases between the germline ends. CDR3 sequence reads: CASSHGQLETQYF. Here the CDR3 DNA reads TGTGCCAGCAGCCATGGACAGCTCGAGACCCAGTACTTC.

The rearrangement uses TRBV7-9 and TRBJ2-3; D possibly uses TRBD1 or TRBD2 (5 bases each). Germline V gene data show CDR1 as SEHNR and CDR2 as FQNEAQ (reference sequence). This CDR3 is built from 16 residues. V lost 4 bases and J 1 base, leaving 15 bases between the germline ends. CDR3 sequence reads: CASSSSWGSRTDTQYF. The CDR3 region has the DNA TGTGCCAGCAGCTCTAGCTGGGGGAGCCGCACAGATACGCAGTATTTT.

The chain links TRBV28 to TRBJ1-5; 7 bases match TRBD1. Germline loops: CDR1 MDHEN, CDR2 SYDVKM. CDR3 size: 13 residues. The CDR3 spells CSGKGASNQPQHF. CDR3 in DNA: TGTTCGGGGAAGGGGGCTAGCAATCAGCCCCAGCATTTT. The complete variable domain, with remaining parts taken from reference TRBV28 and TRBJ1-5, reads DVKVTQSSRYLVKRTGEKVFLECVQDMDHENMFWYRQDPGLGLRLIYFSYDVKMKEKGDIPEGYSVSREKKERFSLILESASTNQTSMYLCSGKGASNQPQHFGDGTRLSIL.

This clone was seen only a few times. In DNA form, the CDR3 reads TGTGCCAGCAGCGTACAGGGAGCTCGGAACACCGGGGAGCTGTTTTTT. This gives the protein CASSVQGARNTGELFF. J is TRBJ2-2 and V is TRBV9; the D gene could be TRBD1 or TRBD2 (5 bases each). Per germline, CDR1 SGDLS and CDR2 YYNGEE. This CDR3 contains 16 residues. Trimming shortened V by 1 base and J by 1 base, and 11 bases separated the two germline ends.

As to this clone: Other nucleotide sequences from this sample produce the same CDR3. This sequence joins TRBV15 and TRBJ1-5; a possible D gene is TRBD1 (6 bases). The V gene lost 1 base and the J gene lost 7 bases, with 11 bases spanning the gap. Per the germline V gene, CDR1 is LNHNV and CDR2 is YYDKDF (reference sequence). CDR3 length: 14 residues. The CDR3 nucleotides read TGTGCCACCAGCAGAGGGGGGGCGGGGCAGCCCCAGCATTTT. This gives the protein CATSRGGAGQPQHF.

V gene TRBV27 combines with J gene TRBJ2-1, with TRBD1 identical over 7 bases. Germline trimming cut 1 base from V and 1 base from J; bases unmatched to any gene: 1. Per the germline V gene, CDR1 is MNHEY and CDR2 is SMNVEV (reference sequence). This CDR3 has 15 amino acids. CDR3 DNA sequence: TGTGCCAGCAGTTTATTGACAGGGTCCTACAATGAGCAGTTCTTC. Translating it yields CASSLLTGSYNEQFF.

This chain links TRBV7-2 with TRBJ2-3, with a possible D match to TRBD1 (5 bases). CDR1 and CDR2 from the germline V gene are SGHTA and FQGNSA. V was pared by 1 base and J by 6 bases, with 8 bases between. The CDR3 runs to 13 residues. The CDR3 loop reads CASSLDYRDTQYF. DNA for the CDR3: TGTGCCAGCAGCTTAGACTACAGGGATACGCAGTATTTT.

This clone was counted a few times. The V and J genes are TRBV28 and TRBJ1-1; 8 bases align to TRBD1. The V gene's germline CDR1 is MDHEN and CDR2 SYDVKM. V lost 4 bases and J lost 4; bases outside the gene matches: 8. The CDR3 consists of 15 residues. The CDR3 sequence is CASSSTGVRATEAFF. The CDR3 region has the DNA TGTGCCAGCAGTTCGACAGGGGTACGGGCCACTGAAGCTTTCTTT.

This clone turned up a few times. The CDR3 nucleotides read TGCGCCAGCAGTTCTAGCGGGAGGTCGGACACCGGGGAGCTGTTTTTT. Protein product: CASSSSGRSDTGELFF. This chain uses TRBV5-1 with TRBJ2-2; TRBD2 aligns across 11 bases. After removal of 5 bases from V and 3 bases from J, the junction contained 6 bases not matched to a gene. CDR1 SGHRS and CDR2 YFSETQ come from the germline V gene. The length of the CDR3 is 16 residues.

This clone has more than one count but fewer than ten. The chain has TRBV6-1 and TRBJ2-7; TRBD2 might be the D (5 bases). CDR3 length: 12 amino acids. The V gene lost 7 bases and the J gene lost 6 bases, with 13 bases spanning the gap. Germline V lookup: CDR1 MNHNS, CDR2 SASEGT. CDR3 region: CASTKDSPEQYF. The CDR3 DNA is TGTGCCAGCACCAAGGACTCGCCCGAGCAGTACTTC.

This chain joins TRBV7-2 and TRBJ2-3, with D perhaps TRBD2 (6 bases). This CDR3 contains 17 residues. The V and J ends lost 3 bases and 0 bases respectively, with 16 bases between them. The germline V gene encodes CDR1 SGHTA and CDR2 FQGNSA. The CDR3 nucleotides are TGTGCCAGCAGCTTTCTAAATGGGGGGACTAGCACAGATACGCAGTATTTT. Translating it yields CASSFLNGGTSTDTQYF.

J is TRBJ2-7 and V is TRBV28; 9 nucleotides match TRBD2. The trim removed 2 bases at V and 7 bases at J, leaving 9 bases unmatched. Germline lookup yields CDR1 MDHEN and CDR2 SYDVKM. The CDR3 has 15 residues. The CDR3 region is CASSLEASGTQEQYF. The CDR3, as DNA: TGTGCCAGCAGTTTAGAGGCTAGCGGGACTCAAGAGCAGTACTTC.

This clone was seen more than once but under ten times. This sequence joins TRBV10-1 and TRBJ2-1, with TRBD1 matching 7 bases. After removal of 4 bases from V and 6 bases from J, the junction contained 3 bases not matched to a gene. Germline values: CDR1 WNHNN, CDR2 SYGVQD (reference sequence). The CDR3 totals 13 residues. Written as DNA, the CDR3 is TGCGCCAGCAGTGGAACAGGGGTCAATGAGCAGTTCTTC. It encodes CASSGTGVNEQFF.

J is TRBJ1-2 and V is TRBV7-8, with TRBD1 identical over 7 bases. This CDR3 comprises 12 residues. Germline V gene lookup returns CDR1 SGHVS and CDR2 FQNEAQ. Trimming at V came to 5 bases and at J to 8 bases, leaving 5 bases not matched to a gene. This chain's CDR3 is CASSRQGLGYTF. The CDR3 DNA reads as TGTGCCAGCAGCCGACAGGGTTTGGGCTACACCTTC.

The chain uses TRBV10-3 and TRBJ2-7, with D uncertain. CDR1 and CDR2 from the germline V gene are ENHRY and SYGVKD. V was trimmed by 8 bases and J by 3 bases, leaving 17 bases between them. This CDR3 is built from 14 residues. CDR3 nucleotides: TGTGCCATCGGCGGCGGCTCTGCTCTCTACGAGCAGTACTTC. Its translation: CAIGGGSALYEQYF.

This clone was seen many times. The chain combines TRBV18 with TRBJ2-3, with 10 bases aligning to TRBD2. The CDR3 has 16 residues. V was pared by 4 bases and J by 4 bases, with 8 bases of the junction left unmatched. Germline V CDR1 and CDR2: KGHSH, LQKENI. The CDR3 DNA reads as TGTGCCAGCTCACTACAGGCTAGCGGGAGCTCAGATACGCAGTATTTT. Its protein product is CASSLQASGSSDTQYF. Full variable domain (outside the CDR3, taken from reference TRBV18 and TRBJ2-3): NAGVMQNPRHLVRRRGQEARLRCSPMKGHSHVYWYRQLPEEGLKFMVYLQKENIIDESGMPKERFSAEFPKEGPSILRIQQVVRGDSAAYFCASSLQASGSSDTQYFGPGTRLTVL.